This paragraph reports one TCR beta chain. No antigen is known for it. The CDR3 spans 15 residues. V was pared by 2 bases and J by 4 bases, with 14 bases between. CDR1 is MGHRA and CDR2 is YSYEKL in the germline V gene. This record comes from a study of cytomegalovirus exposure and HLA in healthy donors. Study outcomes and limitations: Apparent HLA restriction characterized most CMV-associated TCR beta chains in a later analysis. DRB1 showed the most TCR associations and HLA-C the fewest in a later analysis, as rates varied by HLA locus. Sequencing likely generated an artifact that appeared as a cluster of highly shared sequence variants.

In the PCR, 60 Vbeta and 13 Jbeta primers were used. Assay used: immunoSEQ multiplex PCR; TCRdb lists only in-frame clones, some missing. The data show 85,000 to 100,000 clones, with roughly 86% seen just once and roughly 5.9% held by the top ten. The sequenced material came from PBMCs. V is TRBV4-1 and J is TRBJ1-1; no definite D call. This TCR derives from a woman aged 18-29 years in good health and CMV-seropositive. The CDR3 region has the DNA TGCGCCAGCAGCCAACCCTTTTACAAAAGCACTGAAGCTTTCTTT. This codes for CASSQPFYKSTEAFF.